Given below is one TCR beta chain in context. The sample, approximately 11 milliliters of peripheral blood, was drawn from each donor. The sample comes from a study of blood T cells in healthy people across ages. The J segment lost 2 bases and the V segment lost 0 bases, leaving 5 bases of the junction unmatched. The CDR3 runs 16 residues. From germline, CDR1 is SGHVS and CDR2 FNYEAQ. A second roughly 7 to 11 cycle PCR used barcoded and J-beta primers. MiXCR, run by TCRdb on the 5' RACE reads, gives a single entry per CDR3 protein. The sample yields hundreds of thousands of distinct CDR3 sequences, about 30% seen once.

The V and J genes are TRBV7-6 and TRBJ2-5; 8 positions match TRBD2. Sequenced sample: blood. The clonotype was recovered from a woman over 75 in good health. This CDR3 is CASSLAAASGQETQYF. In nucleotides, the CDR3 is TGTGCCAGCAGCTTAGCGGCGGCTAGCGGGCAAGAGACCCAGTACTTC.